These 19 T cell receptor beta chains came from one sample sequenced in a study of cytomegalovirus exposure and HLA in healthy donors. The PCR employed 60 Vbeta primers together with 13 Jbeta primers. The method was immunoSEQ multiplex PCR; TCRdb's version includes in-frame clones alone and lacks a portion of them. The sample includes 170,000 or so clones, 84% of them seen just once. Sequencing was carried out using PBMCs. The source of these receptors is a girl under 18 in good health and CMV-seropositive.

This chain uses TRBV28 with TRBJ2-5; perhaps TRBD2 as D (6 bases). Germline V gene lookup returns CDR1 MDHEN and CDR2 SYDVKM. The ends were cut back, 10 bases at V and 4 bases at J, with 13 bases in the middle. The CDR3 covers 12 residues. CDR3 DNA sequence: TGTGCCACCTGGAGGGGCTCAGAGACCCAGTACTTC. Translation gives CATWRGSETQYF.

The chain links TRBV28 to TRBJ2-5, with a possible D match to TRBD1 (5 bases). This CDR3 region has 13 residues. Germline V gene lookup returns CDR1 MDHEN and CDR2 SYDVKM. Trimming took 5 bases from V and 5 from J, leaving 12 bases between them. CDR3: CASSQGFGETQYF. As DNA, the CDR3 is TGTGCCAGCAGTCAGGGCTTCGGGGAGACCCAGTACTTC.

CDR3 nucleotides: TGTGCCAGCAGTTTGCGGGGTCGGGGGGCGCGGGGCTACACCTTC. Its protein product is CASSLRGRGARGYTF. This chain links TRBV27 with TRBJ1-2; possible D gene TRBD1, 6 bases. V lost 3 bases and J 8 bases, leaving 19 bases between the germline ends. The CDR3 is 15 residues long. Germline values: CDR1 MNHEY, CDR2 SMNVEV (reference sequence).

The chain is built from TRBV21-1 and TRBJ1-4. TRBV21-1 is assigned pseudogene status. The CDR3 covers 16 residues. This CDR3 is CASSSFPGPRGEKLFF. In nucleotides, the CDR3 is TGTGCCAGCAGCAGTTTCCCCGGGCCTCGAGGGGAAAAACTGTTTTTT.

This clone turned up a few times. This rearrangement joins TRBV6-4 to TRBJ2-1; D gene uncertain. The CDR3 has 13 residues. The germline CDR1 and CDR2 sequences are MRHNA and SNTAGT. V was cut by 3 bases and J by 3 bases, with 6 bases left in between. CDR3 nucleotides: TGTGCCAGCAGTGATACAGACTACAATGAGCAGTTCTTC. Translation gives CASSDTDYNEQFF.

This chain's CDR3 is CASSLSGEYGYTF. CDR3 nucleotides: TGTGCCAGCAGCTTATCGGGGGAGTATGGCTACACCTTC. V usage is TRBV7-9 and J usage is TRBJ1-2; D may be TRBD1 (5 bases). The CDR3 is made up of 13 amino acids. The germline gives CDR1 SEHNR, CDR2 FQNEAQ (reference sequence). V dropped 2 bases and J dropped 5 bases, with 9 bases sitting between them.

Of note for this clone: The sample has other DNA sequences that encode this CDR3 too. J is TRBJ1-2 and V is TRBV5-4; D may be TRBD1 (5 bases). Germline lookup yields CDR1 SGHNT and CDR2 YYREEE (reference sequence). The CDR3 covers 14 residues. The V gene lost 1 base and the J gene lost 2 bases, with 9 bases spanning the gap. CDR3 sequence reads: CASSLRQGNYGYTF. CDR3 nucleotide sequence: TGTGCCAGCAGCTTGCGGCAGGGAAACTATGGCTACACCTTC.

The V gene is TRBV11-3, the J gene TRBJ2-1; D gene uncertain. The CDR3 consists of 16 residues. Trimming removed 0 bases from V and 0 bases from J, with 9 bases in between. The V gene's germline CDR1 is SGHNT and CDR2 YENEEA. CDR3 in DNA: TGTGCCAGCAGCTTAGATTTTTCTAGCTCCTACAATGAGCAGTTCTTC. Its protein product is CASSLDFSSSYNEQFF.

J is TRBJ2-3 and V is TRBV19, with D possibly TRBD2 on 6 matching bases. Germline V gene data show CDR1 as LNHDA and CDR2 as SQIVND (reference sequence). Trimming took 7 bases from V and 4 from J, leaving 15 bases between them. CDR3 length: 14 residues. CDR3 sequence (DNA): TGTGCCAGTATAGGGGAGGTAGCAGCAGATACGCAGTATTTT. This translates into CASIGEVAADTQYF.

The CDR3 nucleotides are TGTGCCAGCAGTCTAGGGACAGCTGCAACTAATGAAAAACTGTTTTTT. It specifies CASSLGTAATNEKLFF. The chain has TRBV7-9 and TRBJ1-4; 7 bases are a match to TRBD1. V dropped 6 bases and J dropped 0; count of bases not matched to a gene: 7. Germline V CDR1 and CDR2: SEHNR, FQNEAQ (reference sequence). The CDR3 is made up of 16 amino acids.

CDR3 protein: CASSLGESSIIQETQYF. CDR3 DNA sequence: TGCGCCAGCAGCTTGGGCGAGTCTTCCATTATCCAAGAGACCCAGTACTTC. This chain connects TRBV5-1 to TRBJ2-5; the D is unclear. This CDR3 is 17 amino acids long. Trimming shortened V by 0 bases and J by 1 base, and 16 bases separated the two germline ends. Germline CDR1 and CDR2: SGHRS and YFSETQ. Variable domain in full (rest from reference TRBV5-1 and TRBJ2-5): KAGVTQTPRYLIKTRGQQVTLSCSPISGHRSVSWYQQTPGQGLQFLFEYFSETQRNKGNFPGRFSGRQFSNSRSEMNVSTLELGDSALYLCASSLGESSIIQETQYFGPGTRLLVL.

The chain couples TRBV2 to TRBJ1-2; D perhaps matches TRBD1 (6 bases). The CDR3 has 14 residues. Trimming stripped 4 bases from V and 3 bases from J, with 12 bases between. Germline V gene lookup returns CDR1 SNHLY and CDR2 FYNNEI. This CDR3 is CASSVGRGDYGYTF. CDR3 DNA: TGTGCCAGCAGTGTTGGGAGGGGGGACTATGGCTACACCTTC.

This clone was detected once. The V and J genes are TRBV4-2 and TRBJ1-5; no reliable D call. From germline, CDR1 is LGHNA and CDR2 YNFKEQ. V was cut by 0 bases and J by 7 bases, with 7 bases left in between. The CDR3 loop spans 13 amino acids. The CDR3 region has the DNA TGTGCCAGCAGCCAAGACCTGGAGCAGCCCCAGCATTTT. It encodes CASSQDLEQPQHF.

The J gene is TRBJ1-2, the V gene TRBV5-4; 7 bases align to TRBD1. In germline, CDR1 is SGHNT, CDR2 YYREEE (reference sequence). The CDR3 is 17 amino acids. Germline trimming cut 2 bases from V and 8 bases from J; bases unmatched to any gene: 18. CDR3 loop: CASSFGSLVTGYKGYTF. CDR3 in DNA: TGTGCCAGCAGCTTCGGCTCCTTGGTGACAGGGTATAAAGGCTACACCTTC.

V is TRBV5-1 and J is TRBJ2-7; no firm D call. The CDR3 is 13 residues long. CDR1 and CDR2 from the germline V gene are SGHRS and YFSETQ. The ends were cut back, 2 bases at V and 3 bases at J, with 9 bases in the middle. CDR3 amino acids: CASSLNRNYEQYF. The CDR3, as DNA: TGCGCCAGCAGCTTAAACAGAAACTACGAGCAGTACTTC.

The rearrangement links TRBV5-5 to TRBJ2-7; perhaps TRBD1 as D (6 bases). The CDR3 has 16 amino acids. CDR1 and CDR2 (germline): SGHKS, YYEKEE (reference sequence). V was cut by 4 bases and J by 0 bases, with 17 bases left in between. This CDR3 is CASSTAPDRASYEQYF. In DNA form, the CDR3 reads TGTGCCAGCAGCACCGCCCCGGACAGAGCCTCCTACGAGCAGTACTTC.

The chain employs TRBV6-5 and TRBJ1-4; D possibly corresponds to TRBD1 (5 bases). This CDR3 region has 15 residues. Germline CDR1 reads MNHEY; CDR2 reads SVGAGI. Trimming took 7 bases from V and 7 from J, leaving 19 bases between them. In DNA, the CDR3 is TGTGCCAGCACTCAGGGAGGGGCAGGGAGTGAAAAACTGTTTTTT. Translated: CASTQGGAGSEKLFF.

In this sample, this clone turned up once. The V and J genes are TRBV6-1 and TRBJ1-2; 7 bases line up with TRBD1. Germline lookup yields CDR1 MNHNS and CDR2 SASEGT. J gave up 3 bases and V 1 base, and 8 bases lay outside the gene matches. The CDR3 length is 16 residues. The CDR3 DNA sequence: TGTGCCAGCAGTGAAGAGGGGGCCAGCACCTACTATGGCTACACCTTC. It encodes CASSEEGASTYYGYTF.

This chain uses TRBV30 with TRBJ1-2, with TRBD1 as a possible D gene (6 bases). In germline, CDR1 is GTSNPN, CDR2 SVGIG (reference sequence). V dropped 6 bases and J dropped 2 bases, with 22 bases sitting between them. This CDR3 is built from 16 residues. For the CDR3, the DNA is TGTGCCTGTACCACGGGGGGGTGGGGGGCCAACTATGGCTACACCTTC. It translates to CACTTGGWGANYGYTF.